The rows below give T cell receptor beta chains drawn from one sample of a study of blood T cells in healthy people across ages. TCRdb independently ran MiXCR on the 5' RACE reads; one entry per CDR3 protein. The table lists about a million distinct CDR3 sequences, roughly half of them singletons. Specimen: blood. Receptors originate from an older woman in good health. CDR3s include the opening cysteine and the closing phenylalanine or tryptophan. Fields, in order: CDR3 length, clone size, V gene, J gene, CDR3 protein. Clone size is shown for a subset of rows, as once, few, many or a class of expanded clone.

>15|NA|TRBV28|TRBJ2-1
CASSTGGFWSNEQFF
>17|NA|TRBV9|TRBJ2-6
CASRRADGAPGANVLTF
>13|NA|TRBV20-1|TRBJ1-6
CSAVTGGSSPLHF
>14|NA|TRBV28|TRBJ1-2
CAIQPGTGGSGYTF
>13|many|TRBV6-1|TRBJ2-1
CASSEGQVYEQFF
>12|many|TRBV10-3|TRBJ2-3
CAISGNTDTQYF
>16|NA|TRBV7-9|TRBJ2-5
CASSLEPSGRMGEQYF
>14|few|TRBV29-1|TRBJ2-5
CSVPGTGRAETQYF
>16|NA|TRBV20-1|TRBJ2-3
CSARDATSGFTDTQYF
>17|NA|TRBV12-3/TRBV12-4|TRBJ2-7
CASSLGSGGFGLYEQYF
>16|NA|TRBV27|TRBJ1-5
CASSFLGESVTQPQHF
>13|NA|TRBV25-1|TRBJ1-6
CASSGPEHSPLHF
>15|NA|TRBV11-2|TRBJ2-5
CASSLGGTSLETQYF
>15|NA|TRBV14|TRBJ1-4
CASSPHRSLGEKLFF
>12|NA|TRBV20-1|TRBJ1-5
CSAAPGGQPQHF
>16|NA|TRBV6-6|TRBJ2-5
CASQRGSKYSQETQYF
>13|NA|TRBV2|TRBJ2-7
CASRLAGVWEQYF
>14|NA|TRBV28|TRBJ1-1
CALGAGRLNTEAFF
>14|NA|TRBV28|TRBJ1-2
CASSQQGVEYGYTF
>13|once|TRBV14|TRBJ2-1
CASSPIPVNEQFF
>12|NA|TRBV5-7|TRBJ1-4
CASSGDSEKLFF
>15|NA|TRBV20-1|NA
CSARAGLLTGETQYF
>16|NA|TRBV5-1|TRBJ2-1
CASSLALAGAADEQFF
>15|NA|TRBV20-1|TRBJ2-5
CSARRLGGAQETQYF
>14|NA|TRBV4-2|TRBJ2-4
CASRGGVAKNIQYF